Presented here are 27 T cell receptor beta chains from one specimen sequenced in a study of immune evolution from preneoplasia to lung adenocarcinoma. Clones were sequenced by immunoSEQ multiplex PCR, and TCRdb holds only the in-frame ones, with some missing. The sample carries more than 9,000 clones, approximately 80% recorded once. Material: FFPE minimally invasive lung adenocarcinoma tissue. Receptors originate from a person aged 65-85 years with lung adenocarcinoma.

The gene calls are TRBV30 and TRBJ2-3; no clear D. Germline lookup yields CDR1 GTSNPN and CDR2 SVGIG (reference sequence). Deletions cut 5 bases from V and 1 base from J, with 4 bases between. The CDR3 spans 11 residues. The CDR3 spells CAWGRTDTQYF. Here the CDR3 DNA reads TGTGCCTGGGGGCGCACAGATACGCAGTATTTT.

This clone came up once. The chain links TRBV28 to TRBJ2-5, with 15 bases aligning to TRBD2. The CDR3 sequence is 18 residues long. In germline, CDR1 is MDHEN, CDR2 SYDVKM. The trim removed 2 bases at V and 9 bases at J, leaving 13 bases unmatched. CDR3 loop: CASSLEGLAGGPYGAQYF. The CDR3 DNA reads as TGTGCCAGCAGTTTAGAGGGACTAGCGGGAGGACCATATGGGGCCCAGTACTTC.

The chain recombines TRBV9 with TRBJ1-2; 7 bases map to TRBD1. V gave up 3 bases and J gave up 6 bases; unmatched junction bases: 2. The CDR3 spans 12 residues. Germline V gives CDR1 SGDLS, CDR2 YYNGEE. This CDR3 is CASSGRGDGYTF. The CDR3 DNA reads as TGTGCCAGCAGCGGCAGGGGGGATGGCTACACCTTC. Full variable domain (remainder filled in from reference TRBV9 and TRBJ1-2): DSGVTQTPKHLITATGQRVTLRCSPRSGDLSVYWYQQSLDQGLQFLIQYYNGEERAKGNILERFSAQQFPDLHSELNLSSLELGDSALYFCASSGRGDGYTFGSGTRLTVV.

The CDR3 spells CASSQRQEAEAFF. CDR3 coding DNA: TGCGCCAGCAGCCAACGACAGGAGGCTGAAGCTTTCTTT. V usage is TRBV4-1 and J usage is TRBJ1-1, with TRBD1 as a possible D gene (6 bases). This CDR3 has 13 amino acids. The V end lost 2 bases, the J end lost 6 bases, and 10 bases lay between the germline ends. From germline, CDR1 is MGHRA and CDR2 YSYEKL.

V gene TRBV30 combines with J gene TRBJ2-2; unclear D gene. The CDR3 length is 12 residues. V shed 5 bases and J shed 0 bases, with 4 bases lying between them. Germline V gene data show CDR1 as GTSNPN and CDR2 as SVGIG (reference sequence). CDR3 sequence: CAWGANTGELFF. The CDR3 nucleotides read TGTGCCTGGGGGGCGAACACCGGGGAGCTGTTTTTT.

Written as DNA, the CDR3 is TGTGCCAGCAGCCGGGGACAGGGTAGTGAGCAGTACTTC. Translated: CASSRGQGSEQYF. The chain uses TRBV28 and TRBJ2-7; 9 nucleotides agree with TRBD1. Germline V gives CDR1 MDHEN, CDR2 SYDVKM. The trim removed 6 bases at V and 7 bases at J, leaving 7 bases unmatched. This CDR3 has 13 amino acids.

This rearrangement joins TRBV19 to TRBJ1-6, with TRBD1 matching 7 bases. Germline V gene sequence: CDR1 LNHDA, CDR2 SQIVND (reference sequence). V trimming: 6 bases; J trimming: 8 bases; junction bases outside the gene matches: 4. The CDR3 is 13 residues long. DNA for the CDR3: TGTGCCAGTAGGACAGGGTCGGATTCACCCCTCCACTTT. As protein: CASRTGSDSPLHF. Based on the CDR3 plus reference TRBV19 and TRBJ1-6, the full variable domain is DGGITQSPKYLFRKEGQNVTLSCEQNLNHDAMYWYRQDPGQGLRLIYYSQIVNDFQKGDIAEGYSVSREKKESFPLTVTSAQKNPTAFYLCASRTGSDSPLHFGNGTRLTVT.

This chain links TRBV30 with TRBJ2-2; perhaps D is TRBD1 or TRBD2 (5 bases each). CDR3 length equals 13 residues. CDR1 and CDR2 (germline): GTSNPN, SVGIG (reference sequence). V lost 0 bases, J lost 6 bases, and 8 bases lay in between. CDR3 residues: CAWSVWGSGELFF. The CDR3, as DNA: TGTGCCTGGAGTGTATGGGGGTCCGGGGAGCTGTTTTTT.

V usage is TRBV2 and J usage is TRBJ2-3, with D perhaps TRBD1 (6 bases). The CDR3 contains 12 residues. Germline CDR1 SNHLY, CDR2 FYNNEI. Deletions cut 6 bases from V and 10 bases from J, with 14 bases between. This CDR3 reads CASSEPDRSQYF. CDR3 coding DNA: TGTGCCAGCAGCGAACCGGACAGATCGCAGTATTTT.

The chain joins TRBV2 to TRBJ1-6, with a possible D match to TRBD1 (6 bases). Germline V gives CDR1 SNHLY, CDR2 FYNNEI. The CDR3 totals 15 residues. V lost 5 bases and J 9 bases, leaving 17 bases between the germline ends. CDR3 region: CASSQGRAIGSPLHF. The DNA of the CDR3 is TGTGCCAGCAGTCAGGGGAGGGCCATAGGTTCACCCCTCCACTTT.

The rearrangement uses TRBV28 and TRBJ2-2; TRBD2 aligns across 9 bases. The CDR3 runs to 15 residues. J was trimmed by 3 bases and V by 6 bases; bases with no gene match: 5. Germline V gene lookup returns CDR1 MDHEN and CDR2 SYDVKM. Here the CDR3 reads CASRLAGVDTGELFF. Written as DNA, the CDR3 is TGTGCCAGCAGGTTAGCGGGAGTCGACACCGGGGAGCTGTTTTTT.

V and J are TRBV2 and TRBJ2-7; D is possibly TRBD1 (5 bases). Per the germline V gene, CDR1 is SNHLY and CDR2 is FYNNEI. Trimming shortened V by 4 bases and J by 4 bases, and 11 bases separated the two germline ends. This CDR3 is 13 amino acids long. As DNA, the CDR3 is TGTGCCAGCAGTGGGGCCAGGGATTACGAGCAGTACTTC. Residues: CASSGARDYEQYF.

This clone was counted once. CDR3 bases: TGTGCCAGCAGTCGACCAGGGGGCAACACCATATATTTT. Translated: CASSRPGGNTIYF. The V call is TRBV25-1, the J call TRBJ1-3; 8 positions match TRBD1. Germline CDR1 MGHDK, CDR2 SYGVNS. This CDR3 contains 13 residues. V lost 5 bases, J lost 7 bases, and 4 bases stayed unmatched.

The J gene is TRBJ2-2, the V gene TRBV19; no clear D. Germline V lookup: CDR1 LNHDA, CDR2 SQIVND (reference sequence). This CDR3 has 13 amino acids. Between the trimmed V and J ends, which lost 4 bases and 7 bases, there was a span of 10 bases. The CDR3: CASSNDLGGELFF. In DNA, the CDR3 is TGTGCCAGTAGTAACGACTTGGGCGGGGAGCTGTTTTTT.

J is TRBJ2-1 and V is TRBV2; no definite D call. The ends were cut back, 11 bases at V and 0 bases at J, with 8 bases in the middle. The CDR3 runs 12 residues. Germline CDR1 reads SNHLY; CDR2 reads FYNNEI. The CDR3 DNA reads TGTGCCGGTTCGGTCTCCTACAATGAGCAGTTCTTC. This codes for CAGSVSYNEQFF.

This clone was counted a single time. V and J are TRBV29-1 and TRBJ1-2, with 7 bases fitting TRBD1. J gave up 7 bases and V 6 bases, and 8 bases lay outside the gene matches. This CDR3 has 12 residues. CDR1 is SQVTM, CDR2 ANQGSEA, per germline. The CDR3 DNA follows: TGCAGCGTGACCGGGACAGCGAGTGGCTACACCTTC. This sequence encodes CSVTGTASGYTF.

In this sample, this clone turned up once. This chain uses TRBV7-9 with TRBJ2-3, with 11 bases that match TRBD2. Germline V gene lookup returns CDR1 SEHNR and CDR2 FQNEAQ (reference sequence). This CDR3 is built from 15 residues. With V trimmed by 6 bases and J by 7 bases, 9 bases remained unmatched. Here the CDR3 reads CASSSTSGGTNTQYF. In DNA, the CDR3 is TGTGCCAGCAGTTCTACTAGCGGGGGAACAAATACGCAGTATTTT.

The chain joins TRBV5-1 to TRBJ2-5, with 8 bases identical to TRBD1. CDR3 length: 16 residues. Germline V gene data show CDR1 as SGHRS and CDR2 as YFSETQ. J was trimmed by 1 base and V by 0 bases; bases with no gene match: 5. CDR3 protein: CASSLVGTGFQETQYF. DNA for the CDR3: TGCGCCAGCAGCTTGGTGGGGACAGGTTTCCAAGAGACCCAGTACTTC.

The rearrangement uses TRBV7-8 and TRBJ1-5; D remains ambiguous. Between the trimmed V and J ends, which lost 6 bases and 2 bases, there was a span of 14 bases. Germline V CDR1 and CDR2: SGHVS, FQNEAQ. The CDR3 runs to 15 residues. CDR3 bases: TGTGCCAGCAGTAACACGGGAGGCGGCAATCAGCCCCAGCATTTT. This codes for CASSNTGGGNQPQHF.

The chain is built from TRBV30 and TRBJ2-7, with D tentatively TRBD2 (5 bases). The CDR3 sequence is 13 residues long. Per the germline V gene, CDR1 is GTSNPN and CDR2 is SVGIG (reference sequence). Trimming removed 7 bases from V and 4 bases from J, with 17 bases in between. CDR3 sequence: CAFRPRGPYEQYF. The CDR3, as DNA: TGTGCCTTTCGACCTCGGGGTCCGTACGAGCAGTACTTC.

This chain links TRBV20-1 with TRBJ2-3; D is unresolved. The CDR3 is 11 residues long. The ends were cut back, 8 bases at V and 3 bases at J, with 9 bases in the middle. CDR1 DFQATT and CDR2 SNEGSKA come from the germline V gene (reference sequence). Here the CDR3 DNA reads TGCAGTACCTTGGGGACAGATACGCAGTATTTT. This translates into CSTLGTDTQYF.

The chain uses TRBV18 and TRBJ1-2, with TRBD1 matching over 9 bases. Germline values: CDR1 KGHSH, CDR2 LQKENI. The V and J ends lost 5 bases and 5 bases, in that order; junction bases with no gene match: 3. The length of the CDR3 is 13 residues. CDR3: CASSSGQGYGYTF. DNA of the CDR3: TGTGCCAGCTCATCGGGACAGGGATATGGCTACACCTTC. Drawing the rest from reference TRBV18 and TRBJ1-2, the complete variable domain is NAGVMQNPRHLVRRRGQEARLRCSPMKGHSHVYWYRQLPEEGLKFMVYLQKENIIDESGMPKERFSAEFPKEGPSILRIQQVVRGDSAAYFCASSSGQGYGYTFGSGTRLTVV.

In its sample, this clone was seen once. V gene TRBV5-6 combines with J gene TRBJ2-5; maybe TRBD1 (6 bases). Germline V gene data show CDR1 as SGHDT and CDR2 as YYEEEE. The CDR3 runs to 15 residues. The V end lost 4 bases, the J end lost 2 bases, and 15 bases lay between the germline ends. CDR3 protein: CASSPTGQRQETQYF. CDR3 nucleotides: TGTGCCAGCAGCCCCACCGGACAGAGACAAGAGACCCAGTACTTC.

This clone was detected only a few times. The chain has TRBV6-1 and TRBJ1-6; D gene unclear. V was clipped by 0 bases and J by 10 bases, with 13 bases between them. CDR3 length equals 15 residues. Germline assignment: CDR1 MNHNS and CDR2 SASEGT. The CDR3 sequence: CASSEALTSISPLHF. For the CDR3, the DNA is TGTGCCAGCAGTGAAGCGCTAACGTCAATATCACCCCTCCACTTT.

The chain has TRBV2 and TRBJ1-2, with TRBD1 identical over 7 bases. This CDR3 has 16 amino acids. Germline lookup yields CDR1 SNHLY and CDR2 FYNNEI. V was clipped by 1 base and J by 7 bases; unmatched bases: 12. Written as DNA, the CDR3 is TGTGCCAGCAGTGAAGGTCAGGGGGGGCTGTTACGTGGCTACACCTTC. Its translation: CASSEGQGGLLRGYTF.

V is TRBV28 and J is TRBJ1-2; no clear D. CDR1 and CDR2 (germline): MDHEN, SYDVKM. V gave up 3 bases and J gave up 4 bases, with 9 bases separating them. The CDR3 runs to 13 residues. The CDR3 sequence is CASSFSKSYGYTF. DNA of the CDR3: TGTGCCAGCAGTTTTTCGAAGTCCTATGGCTACACCTTC.

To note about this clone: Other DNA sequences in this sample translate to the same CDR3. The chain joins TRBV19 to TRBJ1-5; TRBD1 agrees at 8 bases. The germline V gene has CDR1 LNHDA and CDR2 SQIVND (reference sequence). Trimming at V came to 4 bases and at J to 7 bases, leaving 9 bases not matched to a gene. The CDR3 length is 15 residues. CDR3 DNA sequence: TGTGCCAGTAGTACTCCTGGACAGGGCCCCCAGCCCCAGCATTTT. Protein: CASSTPGQGPQPQHF.